These 30 T cell receptor beta chains were sequenced from one sample in a study of OX40 agonist ivuxolimab in advanced cancers. Profiling relied on immunoSEQ multiplex PCR, and the TCRdb table lists in-frame clones only, not all of them. The repertoire has over 45,000 clones, approximately 86% of them found once; the top ten carry roughly 1.2%. The input for sequencing was CD4+ or CD8+ T cells sorted from blood, taken in a trial of the OX40 agonist ivuxolimab. The source is an adult with an advanced solid tumor such as melanoma, head and neck, liver or kidney cancer.

This chain uses TRBV5-1 with TRBJ2-3; a weak D match, TRBD2 (5 bases). V was pared by 4 bases and J by 0 bases, with 12 bases between. Germline V gene lookup returns CDR1 SGHRS and CDR2 YFSETQ. The CDR3 runs 15 residues. The CDR3 DNA reads TGCGCCAGCAGCCCGGGGAGCGGAAGCACAGATACGCAGTATTTT. It specifies CASSPGSGSTDTQYF. The whole variable domain, remainder taken from reference TRBV5-1 and TRBJ2-3, is KAGVTQTPRYLIKTRGQQVTLSCSPISGHRSVSWYQQTPGQGLQFLFEYFSETQRNKGNFPGRFSGRQFSNSRSEMNVSTLELGDSALYLCASSPGSGSTDTQYFGPGTRLTVL.

V usage is TRBV5-1 and J usage is TRBJ1-6; TRBD1 matches 10 bases. V shed 4 bases, J shed 9 bases, and the junction held 10 bases outside the gene matches. The CDR3 runs 16 residues. The germline gives CDR1 SGHRS, CDR2 YFSETQ. CDR3 sequence reads: CASSPGDRGGGSPLHF. The CDR3 DNA follows: TGCGCCAGCAGCCCAGGGGACAGGGGAGGAGGTTCACCCCTCCACTTT.

CDR3: CASSGSSNTIYF. The CDR3 bases are TGTGCCAGCAGCGGGTCCTCGAACACCATATATTTT. This chain joins TRBV9 and TRBJ1-3; D unclear. The germline gives CDR1 SGDLS, CDR2 YYNGEE. The CDR3 totals 12 residues. Trimming pared 3 bases from V and 7 bases from J, leaving 8 bases between.

This chain connects TRBV11-3 to TRBJ2-5; maybe TRBD2 (6 bases). Germline loops: CDR1 SGHNT, CDR2 YENEEA. The ends were cut back, 1 base at V and 1 base at J, with 10 bases in the middle. The CDR3 has 15 amino acids. CDR3 sequence reads: CASSLGGASQETQYF. The CDR3 DNA reads as TGTGCCAGCAGCTTAGGCGGGGCTTCCCAAGAGACCCAGTACTTC.

The chain carries TRBV5-5 and TRBJ2-1; D unclear. V lost 3 bases and J lost 10, with 11 bases in between. The CDR3 consists of 12 residues. From germline, CDR1 is SGHKS and CDR2 YYEKEE (reference sequence). Here the CDR3 reads CASSSGLGEQFF. CDR3 in DNA: TGTGCCAGCAGCTCCGGTCTGGGAGAGCAGTTCTTC.

The chain uses TRBV7-3 and TRBJ2-3, with TRBD2 identical over 9 bases. This CDR3 is 15 amino acids long. Trimming at V came to 5 bases and at J to 1 base, leaving 4 bases not matched to a gene. CDR1 SGHTA and CDR2 FQGTGA come from the germline V gene. DNA for the CDR3: TGTGCCAGCAGCCCCCAGCGGGGGGGCACAGATACGCAGTATTTT. It yields the protein CASSPQRGGTDTQYF.

The rearrangement uses TRBV7-6 and TRBJ2-7; 10 bases fit TRBD1. V lost 1 base, J lost 5 bases, and 8 bases stayed unmatched. CDR1 SGHVS and CDR2 FNYEAQ come from the germline V gene. The CDR3 contains 16 residues. CDR3 DNA: TGTGCCAGCAGCTTAGTTGGGACAGGGGCTCTAGACGAGCAGTACTTC. It translates to CASSLVGTGALDEQYF.

The V call is TRBV9, the J call TRBJ2-6; 9 nucleotides agree with TRBD2. Germline-derived CDR1 and CDR2 are SGDLS and YYNGEE. The J segment lost 2 bases and the V segment lost 3 bases, leaving 15 bases of the junction unmatched. This CDR3 contains 20 residues. The CDR3 protein is CASSGNPRTSEFTGANVLTF. CDR3 coding DNA: TGTGCCAGCAGCGGAAACCCAAGGACTAGCGAGTTTACTGGGGCCAACGTCCTGACTTTC.

The chain couples TRBV4-1 to TRBJ2-7; D possibly corresponds to TRBD1 (6 bases). V lost 3 bases to trimming and J lost 5 bases, with 14 bases between them. The CDR3 runs to 14 residues. CDR1 and CDR2 from the germline V gene are MGHRA and YSYEKL. CDR3 sequence (DNA): TGCGCCAGCAGCCAGAGTATAACAGGGAACGAGCAGTACTTC. This gives the protein CASSQSITGNEQYF.

The rearrangement links TRBV6-4 to TRBJ1-5; D gene unclear. The V gene lost 6 bases and the J gene lost 0 bases, with 6 bases spanning the gap. The CDR3 spans 13 residues. Per germline, CDR1 MRHNA and CDR2 SNTAGT. CDR3 nucleotide sequence: TGTGCCAGCAGCAAAGATAGCAATCAGCCCCAGCATTTT. Its protein product is CASSKDSNQPQHF.

The chain recombines TRBV7-2 with TRBJ1-1; TRBD1 matches 9 bases. Trimming at V came to 3 bases and at J to 1 base, leaving 6 bases not matched to a gene. The CDR3 covers 16 residues. Germline V lookup: CDR1 SGHTA, CDR2 FQGNSA. Here the CDR3 reads CASSFTGTGTNTEAFF. In DNA form, the CDR3 reads TGTGCCAGCAGCTTCACCGGGACAGGGACGAACACTGAAGCTTTCTTT.

The chain carries TRBV23-1 and TRBJ2-4, with D possibly being TRBD2 (6 bases). TRBV23-1 is an ORF, and what it does is uncertain. This CDR3 is built from 14 residues. V was clipped by 4 bases and J by 5 bases, with 12 bases between them. For the CDR3, the DNA is TGCGCCAGCAGTCGCCCCTGGGGGGAAAACATTCAGTACTTC. Residues: CASSRPWGENIQYF.

The chain couples TRBV6-5 to TRBJ2-7; 9 bases are shared with TRBD1. The CDR3 is 15 residues long. After removal of 6 bases from V and 5 bases from J, the junction contained 11 bases not matched to a gene. Germline V CDR1 and CDR2: MNHEY, SVGAGI. Here the CDR3 DNA reads TGTGCCAGCAGAAAAAATCGGGACAGGGTGAACGAGCAGTACTTC. It translates to CASRKNRDRVNEQYF.

The DNA for the CDR3 is TGTGCCAGCAGACCTCCCCGACAGGGAGGAAACACCATATATTTT. Protein sequence: CASRPPRQGGNTIYF. J is TRBJ1-3 and V is TRBV6-6; 7 bases map to TRBD1. Per germline, CDR1 MNHNY and CDR2 SVGAGI (reference sequence). The CDR3 spans 15 residues. V was pared by 6 bases and J by 4 bases, with 9 bases of the junction left unmatched.

This clone is medium-sized. The rearrangement joins TRBV7-8 to TRBJ2-7, with D possibly being TRBD1 or TRBD2 (5 bases each). The germline CDR1 and CDR2 sequences are SGHVS and FQNEAQ. Trimming took 7 bases from V and 2 from J, leaving 15 bases between them. This CDR3 is 14 amino acids long. The CDR3 spells CASTLNLGAYEQYF. As DNA, the CDR3 is TGTGCCAGCACCCTAAACCTGGGGGCCTACGAGCAGTACTTC. Supplemented by reference TRBV7-8 and TRBJ2-7, the full variable domain reads GAGVSQSPRYKVAKRGQDVALRCDPISGHVSLFWYQQALGQGPEFLTYFQNEAQLDKSGLPSDRFFAERPEGSVSTLKIQRTQQEDSAVYLCASTLNLGAYEQYFGPGTRLTVT.

V is TRBV18 and J is TRBJ2-7; a weak D match, TRBD2 (5 bases). This CDR3 spans 11 amino acids. Trimming took off 3 bases at V and 7 bases at J, with 7 bases between the two ends. Germline V gene data show CDR1 as KGHSH and CDR2 as LQKENI. The CDR3 nucleotides read TGTGCCAGCTCACCTGGAGGAGAGCAGTACTTC. As protein: CASSPGGEQYF.

The J gene is TRBJ1-1, the V gene TRBV4-3; D unclear. The CDR3 has 15 residues. V dropped 0 bases and J dropped 4 bases, with 12 bases sitting between them. Germline V gene data show CDR1 as LGHNA and CDR2 as YSLEER. CDR3 loop: CASSQDPRLGTEAFF. The CDR3, as DNA: TGCGCCAGCAGCCAAGATCCACGTTTGGGCACTGAAGCTTTCTTT.

The sample holds one count of this clone. The V and J genes are TRBV14 and TRBJ2-1; the D gene is possibly TRBD1 (6 bases). The V gene's germline CDR1 is SGHDN and CDR2 FVKESK. V was clipped by 5 bases and J by 5 bases, with 16 bases between them. This CDR3 is 15 amino acids long. CDR3 protein: CASSSQGKVHNEQFF. The CDR3 coding sequence is TGTGCCAGCAGCTCACAGGGAAAGGTCCACAATGAGCAGTTCTTC.

This clone was counted between two and nine times. The rearrangement uses TRBV9 and TRBJ1-2; 10 nucleotides align to TRBD1. V gave up 1 base and J gave up 7 bases; unmatched junction bases: 7. In germline, CDR1 is SGDLS, CDR2 YYNGEE. The CDR3 sequence is 15 residues long. The CDR3 coding sequence is TGTGCCAGCAGCGTATCGGACAGGGGGACGATTGGCTACACCTTC. The encoded protein is CASSVSDRGTIGYTF.

The count of this clone is one. The rearrangement uses TRBV7-2 and TRBJ2-6; TRBD1 might be the D (6 bases). The CDR3 consists of 18 residues. Trimming cost V 0 bases and J 2 bases, with 14 bases left between them. Germline loops: CDR1 SGHTA, CDR2 FQGNSA. CDR3 amino acids: CASSLAAPGAAGANVLTF. The CDR3 region has the DNA TGTGCCAGCAGCTTAGCGGCCCCAGGGGCTGCTGGGGCCAACGTCCTGACTTTC.

The rearrangement joins TRBV11-1 to TRBJ2-5, with D possibly called TRBD1 or TRBD2 (6 bases each). CDR1 is SGHAT and CDR2 is FQDESV in the germline V gene (reference sequence). The CDR3 is made up of 15 amino acids. Trimming removed 3 bases from V and 2 bases from J, with 13 bases in between. CDR3 sequence reads: CASSLVGGVQETQYF. The CDR3 nucleotides read TGTGCCAGCAGCTTGGTCGGGGGCGTACAAGAGACCCAGTACTTC.

The genes are TRBV6-6 and TRBJ2-3; unclear D gene. This CDR3 is built from 12 residues. CDR1 and CDR2 (germline): MNHNY, SVGAGI (reference sequence). Trimming shortened V by 4 bases and J by 6 bases, and 8 bases separated the two germline ends. In DNA form, the CDR3 reads TGTGCCAGCAGTTTAGCAATGGATACGCAGTATTTT. Translated: CASSLAMDTQYF.

In the case of this clone: The sample carries other DNA sequences with the same CDR3. The chain recombines TRBV7-2 with TRBJ2-3, with D perhaps matching TRBD2 (5 bases). The germline V gene has CDR1 SGHTA and CDR2 FQGNSA. The CDR3 contains 15 residues. V lost 2 bases to trimming and J lost 0 bases, with 9 bases between them. DNA of the CDR3: TGTGCCAGCAGCTTAACGGCGGGCAGCACAGATACGCAGTATTTT. Encoded protein: CASSLTAGSTDTQYF.

The rearrangement links TRBV4-3 to TRBJ1-4; TRBD1 matches at 7 bases. The germline V gene encodes CDR1 LGHNA and CDR2 YSLEER. CDR3 size: 18 residues. V shed 1 base, J shed 4 bases, and the junction held 12 bases outside the gene matches. CDR3 sequence: CASSQAIGGASFNEKLFF. The CDR3 nucleotides read TGCGCCAGCAGCCAAGCAATAGGGGGCGCTTCTTTTAATGAAAAACTGTTTTTT.

The chain combines TRBV19 with TRBJ2-6, with no clear D. The CDR3 loop spans 15 amino acids. Germline CDR1 and CDR2: LNHDA and SQIVND (reference sequence). V lost 3 bases and J 0 bases, leaving 6 bases between the germline ends. The CDR3 sequence: CASSIQGSGANVLTF. Here the CDR3 DNA reads TGTGCCAGTAGTATTCAAGGCTCTGGGGCCAACGTCCTGACTTTC.

The chain links TRBV7-9 to TRBJ2-4; either TRBD1 or TRBD2 may fit D (5 bases each). The CDR3 totals 15 residues. CDR1 and CDR2 from the germline V gene are SEHNR and FQNEAQ (reference sequence). V was trimmed by 5 bases and J by 4 bases, leaving 15 bases between them. As DNA, the CDR3 is TGTGCCAGCAGCCCGGTGGGGGTAAGGAAAAACATTCAGTACTTC. Encoded protein: CASSPVGVRKNIQYF. Looking up the rest from reference TRBV7-9 and TRBJ2-4 gives the full variable domain: DTGVSQNPRHKITKRGQNVTFRCDPISEHNRLYWYRQTLGQGPEFLTYFQNEAQLEKSRLLSDRFSAERPKGSFSTLEIQRTEQGDSAMYLCASSPVGVRKNIQYFGAGTRLSVL.

This clone was observed a few times. The V and J genes are TRBV18 and TRBJ2-1; 7 bases fit TRBD2. Germline CDR1 KGHSH, CDR2 LQKENI. The CDR3 contains 16 residues. The V gene end was trimmed by 4 bases and the J gene end by 1 base; junction bases not matched to a gene: 7. The CDR3 DNA reads TGTGCCAGCTCACGGGGCCCTAGCGGATCCTACAATGAGCAGTTCTTC. Translating it yields CASSRGPSGSYNEQFF.

The rearrangement joins TRBV4-3 to TRBJ2-5; TRBD2 might be the D (7 bases). Looked up from germline, CDR1 is LGHNA and CDR2 is YSLEER. V shed 0 bases and J shed 4 bases, with 15 bases lying between them. The CDR3 has 16 residues. The CDR3 is CASSQDLSGGAETQYF. CDR3 in DNA: TGCGCCAGCAGCCAAGATCTTTCGGGGGGCGCAGAGACCCAGTACTTC.

The gene calls are TRBV7-2 and TRBJ2-1; D is unresolved. Between the trimmed V and J ends, which lost 5 bases and 7 bases, there was a span of 12 bases. CDR3 length: 13 residues. Germline CDR1 is SGHTA and CDR2 is FQGNSA. CDR3 loop: CASSQQVRNEQFF. DNA for the CDR3: TGTGCCAGCAGCCAGCAAGTCAGGAATGAGCAGTTCTTC.

The chain couples TRBV7-2 to TRBJ1-2; 9 bases are shared with TRBD1. The germline V gene has CDR1 SGHTA and CDR2 FQGNSA. V trimming: 1 base; J trimming: 8 bases; junction bases outside the gene matches: 11. The CDR3 has 16 residues. In DNA, the CDR3 is TGTGCCAGCAGCTTAGGCCGGACAGGGGCTGCTAGCGGCTACACCTTC. Its protein is CASSLGRTGAASGYTF.